These 10 T cell receptor beta chains share one sample of origin, sequenced in a study of blood T cell repertoires in COVID-19. This table comes from immunoSEQ multiplex PCR, and its TCRdb copy is limited to in-frame clones, with some not included. The sample consists of 200,000 to 300,000 clones, about 88% of them appearing once. Sequencing was carried out using peripheral blood. Source of these receptors: a woman aged 70-85 years with active or convalescent COVID-19.

The gene calls are TRBV1 and TRBJ1-5. TRBV1 corresponds to a pseudogene. The CDR3 has 15 residues. As DNA, the CDR3 is TGCACCAGCAGCCGGGAGAGATTAAGCAATCAGCCCCAGCATTTT. It codes for CTSSRERLSNQPQHF.

This clone was observed a few times. This sequence joins TRBV9 and TRBJ1-6; TRBD1 matches at 7 bases. CDR1 is SGDLS, CDR2 YYNGEE, per germline. The CDR3 loop spans 14 amino acids. The V gene end was trimmed by 4 bases and the J gene end by 12 bases; junction bases not matched to a gene: 10. CDR3 loop: CASSQGGGYGPLHF. DNA for the CDR3: TGTGCCAGCAGCCAGGGGGGAGGCTACGGACCCCTCCACTTT.

This clone was observed once. This chain uses TRBV15 with TRBJ1-2, with D perhaps matching TRBD1 (6 bases). V lost 5 bases and J 8 bases, leaving 15 bases between the germline ends. There are 13 residues in the CDR3. Germline-derived CDR1 and CDR2 are LNHNV and YYDKDF (reference sequence). The CDR3: CATSSNTGRGYTF. The CDR3 nucleotides are TGTGCCACCAGCTCCAATACAGGGCGAGGCTACACCTTC.

V gene TRBV25-1 combines with J gene TRBJ1-3; no firm D call. The ends were cut back, 2 bases at V and 3 bases at J, with 11 bases in the middle. Germline values: CDR1 MGHDK, CDR2 SYGVNS. This CDR3 comprises 15 residues. The DNA for the CDR3 is TGTGCCAGCAGTGAAGCAGGCCCCCGTGGAAACACCATATATTTT. Protein product: CASSEAGPRGNTIYF.

The V call is TRBV3-1 (or the pseudogene TRBV3-2), the J call TRBJ1-1; TRBD1 is a possible D gene (6 bases). The CDR3 is 15 amino acids. Germline lookup yields CDR1 LGHDT and CDR2 YNNKEL (reference sequence). Trimming removed 3 bases at V and 1 base at J, with 12 bases between. The DNA for the CDR3 is TGTGCCAGCAGCCATGCCGGGACATCGAACACTGAAGCTTTCTTT. Its protein is CASSHAGTSNTEAFF.

The chain joins TRBV7-8 to TRBJ2-5; TRBD2 agrees at 10 bases. Losses at the gene ends were 2 bases for V and 5 bases for J; bases not matched to a gene: 5. The CDR3 sequence is 15 residues long. Germline lookup yields CDR1 SGHVS and CDR2 FQNEAQ. CDR3 sequence: CASSLLAGGGETQYF. CDR3 DNA: TGTGCCAGCAGCTTATTAGCGGGGGGCGGGGAGACCCAGTACTTC.

The rearrangement uses TRBV5-1 and TRBJ2-7; 11 nucleotides agree with TRBD1. The CDR3 contains 14 residues. Germline values: CDR1 SGHRS, CDR2 YFSETQ. V lost 6 bases to trimming and J lost 4 bases; unmatched junction nucleotides: 6. The CDR3 reads CASNRDRGIYEQYF. Written as DNA, the CDR3 is TGCGCCAGCAACCGGGACAGGGGGATTTACGAGCAGTACTTC.

The chain has TRBV20-1 and TRBJ1-1; D possibly corresponds to TRBD1 (5 bases). From germline, CDR1 is DFQATT and CDR2 SNEGSKA (reference sequence). V lost 1 base, J lost 8 bases, and 8 bases lay in between. This CDR3 has 11 residues. CDR3 region: CSARADSEAFF. DNA of the CDR3: TGCAGTGCTAGAGCCGACAGCGAAGCTTTCTTT.

This chain uses TRBV27 with TRBJ1-4, with no clear D. The V and J ends lost 5 bases and 5 bases respectively, with 15 bases between them. The germline CDR1 and CDR2 sequences are MNHEY and SMNVEV (reference sequence). The CDR3 runs 15 residues. CDR3 nucleotide sequence: TGTGCCAGCAGTCTAAGTCCTAAACGGAATGAAAAACTGTTTTTT. The encoded protein is CASSLSPKRNEKLFF.

V is TRBV6-2 or TRBV6-3 and J is TRBJ2-5; D is possibly TRBD2 (6 bases). Trimming shortened V by 0 bases and J by 5 bases, and 22 bases separated the two germline ends. The CDR3 is 18 residues long. Germline V gene lookup returns CDR1 MNHEY and CDR2 SVGEGT. The CDR3 loop reads CASSYSTTGPGVRETQYF. In DNA, the CDR3 is TGTGCCAGCAGTTACTCCACTACCGGTCCGGGGGTTAGGGAGACCCAGTACTTC.